This TCR beta chain was profiled in a study of T cell changes during pregnancy in multiple sclerosis. Sequenced by immunoSEQ multiplex PCR; TCRdb stores in-frame clones only, minus some. Seen here are roughly 53,000 clones, around nine tenths observed once, and the top ten hold 2.5% to 3.5%. Looked up from germline, CDR1 is SGHNT and CDR2 is YYREEE (reference sequence). V was pared by 7 bases and J by 6 bases, with 16 bases between. The CDR3 totals 14 residues. The source was CD8+ T cells from peripheral blood mononuclear cells, collected before pregnancy. This sequence joins TRBV5-4 and TRBJ2-2, with D unresolved. This receptor was taken from a female donor with multiple sclerosis, enrolled in a pregnancy study. DNA for the CDR3: TGTGCCAGCGTAGAAGCCGGAGACCCCGGGGAGCTGTTTTTT. It yields the protein CASVEAGDPGELFF.